This entry concerns a single T cell receptor (beta chain). Its antigen remains unidentified. V lost 4 bases, J lost 2 bases, and 6 bases lay in between. The CDR3 runs 13 residues. Germline V gene lookup returns CDR1 SQVTM and CDR2 ANQGSEA. This sample was included in a study of T cell responses to AZD1222 COVID-19 vaccine. Findings and caveats of the study: The breadth and depth of Spike-specific TCRs increased once two AZD1222 doses had been given.

Measured with immunoSEQ multiplex PCR; TCRdb has only the in-frame clones, and not every one. The table records more than 95,000 clones, 93% of them present only once. The sequence derives from an adult in good health. This rearrangement joins TRBV29-1 to TRBJ2-6; D possibly corresponds to TRBD2 (5 bases). The specimen comprised peripheral blood, sampled on day 0 of AZD1222 vaccination. This CDR3 is CSVVRAGANVLTF. DNA for the CDR3: TGCAGCGTTGTGAGGGCTGGGGCCAACGTCCTGACTTTC.